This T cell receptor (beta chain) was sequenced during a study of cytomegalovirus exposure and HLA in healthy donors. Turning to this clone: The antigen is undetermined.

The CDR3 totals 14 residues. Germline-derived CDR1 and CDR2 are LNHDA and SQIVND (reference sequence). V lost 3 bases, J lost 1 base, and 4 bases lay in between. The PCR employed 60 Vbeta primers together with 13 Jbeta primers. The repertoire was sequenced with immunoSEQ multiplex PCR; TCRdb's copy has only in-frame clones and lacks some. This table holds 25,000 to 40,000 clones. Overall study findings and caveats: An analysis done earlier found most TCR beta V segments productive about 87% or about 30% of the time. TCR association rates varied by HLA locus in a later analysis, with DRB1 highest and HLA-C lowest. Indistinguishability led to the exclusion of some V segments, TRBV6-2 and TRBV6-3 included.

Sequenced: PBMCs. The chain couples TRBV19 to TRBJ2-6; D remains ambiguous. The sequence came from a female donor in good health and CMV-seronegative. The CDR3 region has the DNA TGTGCCAGTAGTATGTCGTCTGGGGCCAACGTCCTGACTTTC. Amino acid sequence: CASSMSSGANVLTF. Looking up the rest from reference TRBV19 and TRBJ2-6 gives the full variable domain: DGGITQSPKYLFRKEGQNVTLSCEQNLNHDAMYWYRQDPGQGLRLIYYSQIVNDFQKGDIAEGYSVSREKKESFPLTVTSAQKNPTAFYLCASSMSSGANVLTFGAGSRLTVL.